This T cell receptor (beta chain) was identified during a study of T cell changes during pregnancy in multiple sclerosis. CDR3 length equals 17 residues. With V trimmed by 4 bases and J by 2 bases, 12 bases remained unmatched. CDR1 is SGHRS, CDR2 YFSETQ, per germline. Sequencing used immunoSEQ multiplex PCR; TCRdb keeps in-frame clones, though not all of them. This sample has 55,000 to 85,000 clones, with under 95% found just once. The chain employs TRBV5-1 and TRBJ2-5; 9 nucleotides agree with TRBD1. Sequencing used peripheral blood, obtained after pregnancy. This TCR was sampled from a female donor with multiple sclerosis, enrolled in a pregnancy study. The CDR3, as DNA: TGCGCCAGCAGCGCGATTCTCTCGGGACAGGGACAAGAGACCCAGTACTTC. The encoded protein is CASSAILSGQGQETQYF.